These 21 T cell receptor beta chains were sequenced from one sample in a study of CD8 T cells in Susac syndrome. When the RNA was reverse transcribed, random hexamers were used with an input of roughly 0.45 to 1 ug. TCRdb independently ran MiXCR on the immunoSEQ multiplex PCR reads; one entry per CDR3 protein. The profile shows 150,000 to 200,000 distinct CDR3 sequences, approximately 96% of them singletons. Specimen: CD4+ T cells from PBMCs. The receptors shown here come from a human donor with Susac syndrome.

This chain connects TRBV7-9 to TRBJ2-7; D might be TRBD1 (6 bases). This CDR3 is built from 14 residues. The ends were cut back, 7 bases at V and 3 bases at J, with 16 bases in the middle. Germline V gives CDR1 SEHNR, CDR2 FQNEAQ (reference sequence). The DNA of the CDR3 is TGTGCCAGCATTAGTACAGGGCGCCTCTACGAGCAGTACTTC. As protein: CASISTGRLYEQYF.

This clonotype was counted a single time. The DNA of the CDR3 is TGTGCCAGCAGCCAAGATGCCTCCAGGGAAAAACTGTTTTTT. Protein product: CASSQDASREKLFF. J is TRBJ1-4 and V is TRBV3-1; D uncertain. Germline V gene data show CDR1 as LGHDT and CDR2 as YNNKEL (reference sequence). Deletions cut 0 bases from V and 8 bases from J, with 10 bases between. This CDR3 is 14 amino acids long.

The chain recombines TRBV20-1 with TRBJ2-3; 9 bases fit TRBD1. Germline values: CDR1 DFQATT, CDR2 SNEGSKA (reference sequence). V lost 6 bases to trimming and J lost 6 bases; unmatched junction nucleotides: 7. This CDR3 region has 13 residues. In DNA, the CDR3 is TGCAGTGCGCAGGGACAGGGTCGGGATACGCAGTATTTT. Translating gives CSAQGQGRDTQYF.

In DNA, the CDR3 is TGCGCCAGCAGCCAGGGACCGGGACACCAAGAGACCCAGTACTTC. Its protein is CASSQGPGHQETQYF. This sequence joins TRBV4-3 and TRBJ2-5, with D tentatively TRBD1 or TRBD2 (5 bases each). Germline-derived CDR1 and CDR2 are LGHNA and YSLEER. The germline V and J ends were trimmed by 3 bases and 0 bases, with 11 bases remaining between them. CDR3 length equals 15 residues.

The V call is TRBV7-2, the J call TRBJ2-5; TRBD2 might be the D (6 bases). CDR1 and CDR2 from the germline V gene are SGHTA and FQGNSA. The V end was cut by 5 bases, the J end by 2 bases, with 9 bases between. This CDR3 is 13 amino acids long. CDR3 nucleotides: TGTGCCAGCAGCAGGGACTTGCAAGAGACCCAGTACTTC. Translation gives CASSRDLQETQYF. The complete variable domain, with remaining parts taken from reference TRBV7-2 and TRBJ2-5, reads GAGVSQSPSNKVTEKGKDVELRCDPISGHTALYWYRQSLGQGLEFLIYFQGNSAPDKSGLPSDRFSAERTGGSVSTLTIQRTQQEDSAVYLCASSRDLQETQYFGPGTRLLVL.

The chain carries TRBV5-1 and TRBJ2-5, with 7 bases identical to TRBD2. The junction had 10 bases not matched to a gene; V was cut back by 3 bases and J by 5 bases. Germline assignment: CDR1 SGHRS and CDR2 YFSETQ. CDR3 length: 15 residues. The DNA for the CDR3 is TGCGCCAGCAGCTCCCAGGGTCTCGGGGGGGAGACCCAGTACTTC. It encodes CASSSQGLGGETQYF. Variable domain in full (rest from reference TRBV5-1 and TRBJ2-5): KAGVTQTPRYLIKTRGQQVTLSCSPISGHRSVSWYQQTPGQGLQFLFEYFSETQRNKGNFPGRFSGRQFSNSRSEMNVSTLELGDSALYLCASSSQGLGGETQYFGPGTRLLVL.

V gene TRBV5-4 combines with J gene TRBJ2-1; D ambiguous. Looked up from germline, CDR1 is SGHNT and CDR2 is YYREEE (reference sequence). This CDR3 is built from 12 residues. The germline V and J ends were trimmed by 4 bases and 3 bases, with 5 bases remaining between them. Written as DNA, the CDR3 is TGTGCCAGCAGCCCCGACTACAATGAGCAGTTCTTC. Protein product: CASSPDYNEQFF.

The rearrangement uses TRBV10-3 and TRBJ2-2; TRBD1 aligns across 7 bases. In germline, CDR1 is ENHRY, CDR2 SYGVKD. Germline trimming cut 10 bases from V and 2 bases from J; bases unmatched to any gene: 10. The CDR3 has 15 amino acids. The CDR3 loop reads CATVGQRPNTGELFF. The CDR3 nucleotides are TGTGCCACCGTGGGACAGCGACCTAACACCGGGGAGCTGTTTTTT.

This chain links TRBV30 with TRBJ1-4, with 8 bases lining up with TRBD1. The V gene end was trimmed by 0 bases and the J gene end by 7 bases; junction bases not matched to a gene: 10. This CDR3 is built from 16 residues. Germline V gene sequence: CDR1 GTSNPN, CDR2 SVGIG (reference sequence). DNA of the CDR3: TGTGCCTGGAGTGTCAGTAGGACAGGGATTACTGAAAAACTGTTTTTT. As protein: CAWSVSRTGITEKLFF.

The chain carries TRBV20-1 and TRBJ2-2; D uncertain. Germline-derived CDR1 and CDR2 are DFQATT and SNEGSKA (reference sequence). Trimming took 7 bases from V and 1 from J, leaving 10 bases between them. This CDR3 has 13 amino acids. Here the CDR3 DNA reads TGCAGTGTAGGGCAGAGGAACACCGGGGAGCTGTTTTTT. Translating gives CSVGQRNTGELFF.

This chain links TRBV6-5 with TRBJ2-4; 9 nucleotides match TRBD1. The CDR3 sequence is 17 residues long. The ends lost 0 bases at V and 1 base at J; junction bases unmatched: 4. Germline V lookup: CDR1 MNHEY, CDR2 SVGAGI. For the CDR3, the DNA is TGTGCCAGCAGTTACTCGACAGGGGGGAAGGCCAAAAACATTCAGTACTTC. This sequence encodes CASSYSTGGKAKNIQYF.

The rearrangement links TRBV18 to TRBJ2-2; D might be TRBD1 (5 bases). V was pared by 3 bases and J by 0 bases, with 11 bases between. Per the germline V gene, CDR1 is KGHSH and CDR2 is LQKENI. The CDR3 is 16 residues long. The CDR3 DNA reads TGTGCCAGCTCACCCCTCGACAGCGCGAACACCGGGGAGCTGTTTTTT. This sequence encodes CASSPLDSANTGELFF.

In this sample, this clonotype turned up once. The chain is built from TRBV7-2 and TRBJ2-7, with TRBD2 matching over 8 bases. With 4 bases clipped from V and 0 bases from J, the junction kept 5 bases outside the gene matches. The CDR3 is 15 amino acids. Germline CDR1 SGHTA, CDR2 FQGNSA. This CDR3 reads CASSSAGTSSYEQYF. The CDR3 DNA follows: TGTGCCAGCAGCTCCGCCGGGACTAGCTCCTACGAGCAGTACTTC.

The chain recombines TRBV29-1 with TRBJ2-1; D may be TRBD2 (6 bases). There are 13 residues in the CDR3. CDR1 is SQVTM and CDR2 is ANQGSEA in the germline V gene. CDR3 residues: CRANGGGKDEQFF. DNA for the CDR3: TGCAGGGCCAACGGGGGAGGCAAAGATGAGCAGTTCTTC.

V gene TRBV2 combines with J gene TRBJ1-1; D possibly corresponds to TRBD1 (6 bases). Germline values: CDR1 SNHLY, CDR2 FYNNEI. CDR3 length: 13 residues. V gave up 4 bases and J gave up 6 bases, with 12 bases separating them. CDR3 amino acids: CASSGQARAEAFF. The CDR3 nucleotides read TGTGCCAGCAGTGGACAGGCCAGGGCTGAAGCTTTCTTT.

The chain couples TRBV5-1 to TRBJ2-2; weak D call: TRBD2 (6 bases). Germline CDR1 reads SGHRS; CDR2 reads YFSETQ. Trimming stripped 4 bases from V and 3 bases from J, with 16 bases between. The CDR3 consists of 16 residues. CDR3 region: CASSEKGLGDTGELFF. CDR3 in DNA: TGCGCCAGCAGCGAGAAGGGACTCGGGGACACCGGGGAGCTGTTTTTT.

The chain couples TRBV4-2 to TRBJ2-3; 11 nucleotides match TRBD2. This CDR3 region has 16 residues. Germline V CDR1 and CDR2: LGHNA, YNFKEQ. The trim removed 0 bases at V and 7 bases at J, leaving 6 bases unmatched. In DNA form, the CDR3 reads TGTGCCAGCAGCCAAGATGGGGCTAGCGGGGGGAATACGCAGTATTTT. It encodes CASSQDGASGGNTQYF.

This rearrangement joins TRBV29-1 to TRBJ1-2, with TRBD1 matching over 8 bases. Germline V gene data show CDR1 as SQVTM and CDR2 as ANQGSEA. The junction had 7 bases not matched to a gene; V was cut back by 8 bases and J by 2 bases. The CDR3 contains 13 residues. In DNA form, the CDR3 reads TGCAGCACAAGACAGGGGCTGAACTATGGCTACACCTTC. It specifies CSTRQGLNYGYTF.

The CDR3 spells CASSLNSGRSYEQYF. The DNA for the CDR3 is TGTGCCAGCAGCCTCAATAGCGGGAGAAGCTACGAGCAGTACTTC. The chain links TRBV3-1 to TRBJ2-7, with 9 bases aligning to TRBD2. After removal of 4 bases from V and 3 bases from J, the junction contained 7 bases not matched to a gene. Germline values: CDR1 LGHDT, CDR2 YNNKEL (reference sequence). The CDR3 consists of 15 residues.

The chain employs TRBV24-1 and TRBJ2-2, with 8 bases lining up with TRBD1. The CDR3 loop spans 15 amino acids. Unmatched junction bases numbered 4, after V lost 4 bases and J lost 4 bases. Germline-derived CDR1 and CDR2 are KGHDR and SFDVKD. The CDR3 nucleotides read TGTGCCACCAGTGACCCTGGACAGGGCACCGGGGAGCTGTTTTTT. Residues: CATSDPGQGTGELFF.

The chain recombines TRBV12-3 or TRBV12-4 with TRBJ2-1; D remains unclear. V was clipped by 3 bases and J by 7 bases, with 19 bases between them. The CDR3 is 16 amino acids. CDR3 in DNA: TGTGCCAGCAGTTTGATCGCAGCGTGGGGTCGGAATGAGCAGTTCTTC. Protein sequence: CASSLIAAWGRNEQFF.